This T cell receptor (beta chain) was identified in a study of blood T cell repertoires in COVID-19. Whole-study context: Some COVID-19 samples were acute and others convalescent; all came from the United States, Italy and Spain. Nucleic acid was either cDNA or gDNA, and it came from T cells, B-cell-depleted T cells, or PBMCs.

Original processing methods: Amplification with reference gene primers provided the estimates of nucleated cell counts. Assay used: immunoSEQ multiplex PCR; TCRdb lists only in-frame clones, some missing. The V and J calls and clone size come from that table; D and trimming were worked out from the DNA. The repertoire has around 110,000 clones, approximately 84% of them found once; the top ten carry 7.5%. The ends were cut back, 7 bases at V and 6 bases at J, with 18 bases in the middle. The CDR3 runs 15 residues. Germline CDR1 reads SEHNR; CDR2 reads FQNEAQ (reference sequence). This TCR was sampled from a man aged 70-80 years with active or convalescent COVID-19. What was sequenced was peripheral blood. The chain recombines TRBV7-9 with TRBJ2-2; no reliable D call. In DNA form, the CDR3 reads TGTGCCAGCACCATTTTCCAGGATAGAGCCGGGGAGCTGTTTTTT. Translation: CASTIFQDRAGELFF. The variable domain in full, completed from reference TRBV7-9 and TRBJ2-2, reads DTGVSQNPRHKITKRGQNVTFRCDPISEHNRLYWYRQTLGQGPEFLTYFQNEAQLEKSRLLSDRFSAERPKGSFSTLEIQRTEQGDSAMYLCASTIFQDRAGELFFGEGSRLTVL.